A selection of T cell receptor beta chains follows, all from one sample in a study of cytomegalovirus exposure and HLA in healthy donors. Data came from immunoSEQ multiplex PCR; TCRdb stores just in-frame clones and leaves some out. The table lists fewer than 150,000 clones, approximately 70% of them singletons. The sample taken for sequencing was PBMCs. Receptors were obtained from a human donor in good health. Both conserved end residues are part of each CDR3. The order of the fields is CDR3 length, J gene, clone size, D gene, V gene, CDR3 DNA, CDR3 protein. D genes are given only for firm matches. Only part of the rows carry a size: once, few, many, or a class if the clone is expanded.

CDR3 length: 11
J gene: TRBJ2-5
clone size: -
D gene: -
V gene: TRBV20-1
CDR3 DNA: TGCAGTGCTGATAGGAGAGAGACCCAGTACTTC
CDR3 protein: CSADRRETQYF

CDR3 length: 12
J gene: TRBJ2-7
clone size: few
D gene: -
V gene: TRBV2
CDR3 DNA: TGTGCCAGCAGTGAACAGGGCTTCGAGCAGTACTTC
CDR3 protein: CASSEQGFEQYF

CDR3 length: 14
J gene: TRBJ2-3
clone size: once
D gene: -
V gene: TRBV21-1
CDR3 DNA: TGTGCCAGCAGCATTAAAGGAGTCCCAGATACGCAGTATTTT
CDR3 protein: CASSIKGVPDTQYF

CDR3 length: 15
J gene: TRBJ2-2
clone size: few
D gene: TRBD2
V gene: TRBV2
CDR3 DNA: TGTGCCAGCAGGGGGGGACTAGCAGGACCCGGGGAGCTGTTTTTT
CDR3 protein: CASRGGLAGPGELFF

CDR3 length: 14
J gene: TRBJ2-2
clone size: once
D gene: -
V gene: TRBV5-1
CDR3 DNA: TGCGCCAGCAGCGGCTCCCGGGGGACCGGGGAGCTGTTTTTT
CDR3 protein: CASSGSRGTGELFF

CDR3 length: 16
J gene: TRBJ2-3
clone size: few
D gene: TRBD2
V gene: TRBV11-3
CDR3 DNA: TGTGCCAGCAGCTTGGGCTGGCGGGAGGCCCCAGATACGCAGTATTTT
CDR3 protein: CASSLGWREAPDTQYF

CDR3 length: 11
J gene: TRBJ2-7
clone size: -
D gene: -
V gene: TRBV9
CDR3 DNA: TGTGCCAGCAGCGTAGCATACGAGCAGTACTTC
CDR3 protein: CASSVAYEQYF

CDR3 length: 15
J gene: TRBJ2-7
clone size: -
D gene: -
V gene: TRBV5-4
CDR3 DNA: TGTGCCAGCAGCCCAGTACCCGGGGGAAGGTACGAGCAGTACTTC
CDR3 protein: CASSPVPGGRYEQYF

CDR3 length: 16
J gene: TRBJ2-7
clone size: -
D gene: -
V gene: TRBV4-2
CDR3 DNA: TGTGCCAGCAGCCAGACCCGACAGGCCCACCCCTACGAGCAGTACTTC
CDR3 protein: CASSQTRQAHPYEQYF

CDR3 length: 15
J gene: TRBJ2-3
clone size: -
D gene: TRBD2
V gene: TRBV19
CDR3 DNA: TGTGCCAGTAGCCGCGGACTAGCGGGGACAGATACGCAGTATTTT
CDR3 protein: CASSRGLAGTDTQYF

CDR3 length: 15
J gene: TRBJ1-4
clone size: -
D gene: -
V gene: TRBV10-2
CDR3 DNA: TGCGCCAGCAGTGAAGGAGCTTACTCTAATGAAAAACTGTTTTTT
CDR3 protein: CASSEGAYSNEKLFF

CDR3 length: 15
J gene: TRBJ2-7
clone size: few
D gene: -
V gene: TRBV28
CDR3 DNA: TGTGCCAGCAGTCGACACAGGTTACCACCCTACGAGCAGTACTTC
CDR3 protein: CASSRHRLPPYEQYF

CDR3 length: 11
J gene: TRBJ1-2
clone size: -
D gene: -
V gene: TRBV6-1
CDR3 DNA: TGTGCCAGCACGACAAGCTATGGCTACACCTTC
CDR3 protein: CASTTSYGYTF